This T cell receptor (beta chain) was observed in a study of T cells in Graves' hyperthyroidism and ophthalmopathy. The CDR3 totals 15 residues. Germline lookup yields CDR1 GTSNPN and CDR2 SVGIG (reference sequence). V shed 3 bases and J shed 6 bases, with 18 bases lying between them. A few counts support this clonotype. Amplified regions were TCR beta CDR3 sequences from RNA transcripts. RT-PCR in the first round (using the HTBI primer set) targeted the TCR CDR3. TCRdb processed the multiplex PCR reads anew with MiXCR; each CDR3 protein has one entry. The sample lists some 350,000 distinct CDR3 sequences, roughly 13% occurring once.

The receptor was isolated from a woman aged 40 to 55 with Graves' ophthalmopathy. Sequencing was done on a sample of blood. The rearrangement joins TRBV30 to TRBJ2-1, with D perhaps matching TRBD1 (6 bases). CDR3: CAWSSGTLYPNEQFF. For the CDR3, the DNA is TGTGCCTGGAGCTCCGGGACATTGTACCCCAATGAGCAGTTCTTC.